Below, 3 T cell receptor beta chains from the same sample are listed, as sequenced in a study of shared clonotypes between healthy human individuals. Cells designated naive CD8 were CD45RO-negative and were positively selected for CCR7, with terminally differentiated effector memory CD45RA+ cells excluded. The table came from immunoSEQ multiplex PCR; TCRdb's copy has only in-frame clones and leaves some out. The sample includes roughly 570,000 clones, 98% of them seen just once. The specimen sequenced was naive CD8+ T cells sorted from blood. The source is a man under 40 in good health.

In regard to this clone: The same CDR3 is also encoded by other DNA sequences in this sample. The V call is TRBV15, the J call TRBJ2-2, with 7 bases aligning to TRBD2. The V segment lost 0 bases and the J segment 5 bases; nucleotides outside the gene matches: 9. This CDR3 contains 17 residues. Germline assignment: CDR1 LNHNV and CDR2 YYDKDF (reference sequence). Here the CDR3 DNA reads TGTGCCACCAGCAGAGATCTGGGGGAGGGCACGACCGGGGAGCTGTTTTTT. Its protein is CATSRDLGEGTTGELFF.

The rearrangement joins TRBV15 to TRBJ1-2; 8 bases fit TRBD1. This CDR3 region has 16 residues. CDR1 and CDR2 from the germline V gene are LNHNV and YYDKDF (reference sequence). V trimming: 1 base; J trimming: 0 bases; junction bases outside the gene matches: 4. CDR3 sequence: CATSRVQGVPNYGYTF. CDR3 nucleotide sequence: TGTGCCACCAGCAGAGTACAGGGGGTTCCTAACTATGGCTACACCTTC.

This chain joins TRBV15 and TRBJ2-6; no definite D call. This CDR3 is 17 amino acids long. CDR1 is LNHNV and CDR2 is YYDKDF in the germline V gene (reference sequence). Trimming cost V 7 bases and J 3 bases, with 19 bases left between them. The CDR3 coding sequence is TGTGCCACCACCCCAGTCCGGCCCGGGTTTGGGGCCAACGTCCTGACTTTC. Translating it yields CATTPVRPGFGANVLTF. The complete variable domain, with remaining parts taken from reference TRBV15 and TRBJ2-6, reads DAMVIQNPRYQVTQFGKPVTLSCSQTLNHNVMYWYQQKSSQAPKLLFHYYDKDFNNEADTPDNFQSRRPNTSFCFLDIRSPGLGDTAMYLCATTPVRPGFGANVLTFGAGSRLTVL.